Listed below are T cell receptor beta chains from one sample, sequenced in a study of T-cell memory formation after mild COVID-19. TCRdb used MiXCR to reprocess the 5' RACE reads, holding one entry per CDR3 protein. The profile shows more than 120,000 distinct CDR3 sequences, 15% to 20% of them singletons. Sequencing was performed on PBMCs or a T cell subset sorted from them (not recorded which). These receptors all come from an adult woman who had mild COVID-19 (a few samples of this study predate the infection). Cell type and time point are not known. The CDR3 runs from the conserved cysteine through the conserved F or W. D genes are given only for firm matches. A row's size may be missing; if present it is once, few, many or a size class.

TRBD1	TRBV5-1	few	TRBJ2-5	TGCGCCAGCAACGAGGGGGCCTTCTATGTCCAAGAGACCCAGTACTTC	CASNEGAFYVQETQYF
NA	TRBV20-1	NA	TRBJ2-2	TGCAGTGCAAAAGGTCGGCAGGGGAACACCGGGGAGCTGTTTTTT	CSAKGRQGNTGELFF
NA	TRBV11-3	few	TRBJ2-2	TGTGCCAGCAGCCGGACGGGACAAATCGCCGGGGAGCTGTTTTTT	CASSRTGQIAGELFF
NA	TRBV7-2	few	TRBJ1-5	TGTGCCAGCAGCTTATCATACAATAGCAATCAGCCCCAGCATTTT	CASSLSYNSNQPQHF
TRBD2	TRBV5-5	few	TRBJ2-7	TGTGCCAGCAGCTTGGGACTAGCGGAGGCCTACGAGCAGTACTTC	CASSLGLAEAYEQYF
NA	TRBV18	NA	TRBJ1-1	TGTGCCAGCTCACCTGACCAGGCGGGAGGCACTGAAGCTTTCTTT	CASSPDQAGGTEAFF
NA	TRBV3-1	few	TRBJ2-2	TGTGCCAGCAGCACTCGCAGCGGGAACACCGGGGAGCTGTTTTTT	CASSTRSGNTGELFF
NA	TRBV2	NA	TRBJ2-1	TGTGCCAGCAGTGAAACGGGCAGCTCCTACAATGAGCAGTTCTTC	CASSETGSSYNEQFF
TRBD1	TRBV29-1	NA	TRBJ2-5	TGCAGCGTTGGGCGGACAGGGGGCGCGGGGGAGACCCAGTACTTC	CSVGRTGGAGETQYF
TRBD2	TRBV19	NA	TRBJ2-2	TGTGCCAGTAGGGGTAGCGGGAGCGCGAACACCGGGGAGCTGTTTTTT	CASRGSGSANTGELFF
NA	TRBV6-6	NA	TRBJ2-5	TGTGCCAGCCGACAGTCACAAGAGACCCAGTACTTC	CASRQSQETQYF
TRBD1	TRBV7-2	few	TRBJ1-6	TGTGCCAGCAGCTGGGACAGGGGGAAGTCACCCCTCCACTTT	CASSWDRGKSPLHF
NA	TRBV2	NA	TRBJ2-2	TGTGCCACCTCGGGGGACACCGGGGAGCTGTTTTTT	CATSGDTGELFF
TRBD2	TRBV2	NA	TRBJ2-1	TGTGCCAGCAGTTGGCGGGGGGGCACGAATGAGCAGTTCTTC	CASSWRGGTNEQFF
TRBD2	TRBV4-2	few	TRBJ2-7	TGTGCCAGCAGCCACGGGAGGACTAGCGGGGGCTACGAGCAGTACTTC	CASSHGRTSGGYEQYF
NA	TRBV29-1	NA	TRBJ2-7	TGCAGCGTTGTTACAGTCGAGCAGTACTTC	CSVVTVEQYF
TRBD1	TRBV12-3/TRBV12-4	NA	TRBJ2-5	TGTGCCAGCAGCCGACAGGGGTCTGGCGAGACCCAGTACTTC	CASSRQGSGETQYF
TRBD2	TRBV11-3	NA	TRBJ2-1	TGTGCCAGCAGCCCCCGGACTAGCGGGGTCTCCTACAATGAGCAGTTCTTC	CASSPRTSGVSYNEQFF
NA	TRBV20-1	NA	TRBJ1-4	TGCAGTGCTAGGATACCAGGGTCAACTAATGAAAAACTGTTTTTT	CSARIPGSTNEKLFF
NA	TRBV5-1	few	TRBJ2-2	TGCGCCAGCAGATCGGAGGGGTACGGGGAGCTGTTTTTT	CASRSEGYGELFF